Presented here are 18 T cell receptor beta chains from one specimen sequenced in a study of cytomegalovirus exposure and HLA in healthy donors. The PCR ran on 60 Vbeta and 13 Jbeta primers. The protocol was immunoSEQ multiplex PCR, while the TCRdb copy is restricted to in-frame clones and leaves out a portion. The table includes around 150,000 clones, roughly 80% detected once. The material sequenced was PBMCs. All receptors come from a man aged 40-49 years in good health and CMV-seropositive.

The chain uses TRBV10-3 and TRBJ2-6, with D maybe TRBD2 (5 bases). Germline V lookup: CDR1 ENHRY, CDR2 SYGVKD. The CDR3 length is 10 residues. Deletions cut 8 bases from V and 13 bases from J, with 9 bases between. In DNA, the CDR3 is TGTGCCATCGGGGAGAGGGTCCTGACTTTC. Translated, it gives CAIGERVLTF.

The chain uses TRBV18 and TRBJ2-6; D not certain. The V gene lost 2 bases and the J gene lost 0 bases, with 14 bases spanning the gap. In germline, CDR1 is KGHSH, CDR2 LQKENI. This CDR3 is built from 18 residues. The CDR3 region is CASSPVAKSISGANVLTF. As DNA, the CDR3 is TGTGCCAGCTCACCAGTCGCCAAGAGTATCTCTGGGGCCAACGTCCTGACTTTC.

The CDR3 nucleotides are TGTGCCAGCTCACCGACTAGCGGGAGGGCCTCCGAGCAGTACTTC. Translation: CASSPTSGRASEQYF. The genes are TRBV18 and TRBJ2-7, with 14 bases identical to TRBD2. Per the germline V gene, CDR1 is KGHSH and CDR2 is LQKENI. V gave up 3 bases and J gave up 6 bases; unmatched junction bases: 4. The CDR3 extends over 15 amino acids.

CDR3 coding DNA: TGTGCCAGCAGCCATGACCCCCGGGGGAGCACAGATACGCAGTATTTT. This encodes CASSHDPRGSTDTQYF. The rearrangement links TRBV4-2 to TRBJ2-3, with D perhaps matching TRBD2 (6 bases). V was shortened by 3 bases and J by 0 bases, with 13 bases between the two germline ends. Germline lookup yields CDR1 LGHNA and CDR2 YNFKEQ. The CDR3 runs to 16 residues.

The rearrangement joins TRBV10-3 to TRBJ1-3, with D possibly TRBD1 on 6 matching bases. The germline V gene encodes CDR1 ENHRY and CDR2 SYGVKD. The CDR3 extends over 13 amino acids. V lost 6 bases, J lost 3 bases, and 9 bases lay in between. The CDR3 DNA reads TGTGCCATCAGGGCAGGGGTTGGAAACACCATATATTTT. It codes for CAIRAGVGNTIYF.

This sequence joins TRBV5-1 and TRBJ2-3; no clear D gene. The CDR3 is 16 residues long. Per the germline V gene, CDR1 is SGHRS and CDR2 is YFSETQ. The V end lost 0 bases, the J end lost 3 bases, and 14 bases lay between the germline ends. The CDR3 reads CASSLGVSLGTDTQYF. In nucleotides, the CDR3 is TGCGCCAGCAGCTTGGGGGTATCCCTAGGTACAGATACGCAGTATTTT.

The chain has TRBV5-1 and TRBJ1-1; the D is unclear. V was clipped by 0 bases and J by 4 bases, with 13 bases between them. The CDR3 length is 15 residues. Germline V gene data show CDR1 as SGHRS and CDR2 as YFSETQ. Written as DNA, the CDR3 is TGCGCCAGCAGCTTGGCCACCGCGCGGGGCACTGAAGCTTTCTTT. Translated: CASSLATARGTEAFF.

As for this clone: Germline is not matched at one junction end, which may reflect a read error. The chain joins TRBV4-3 to TRBJ2-1; D might be TRBD1 (5 bases). Germline loops: CDR1 LGHNA, CDR2 YSLEER. This CDR3 is 12 amino acids long. The DNA for the CDR3 is TGCGCCAGCAGCGAAGACAGTCATGAGCAGTTCTTC. Protein product: CASSEDSHEQFF.

The rearrangement joins TRBV11-2 to TRBJ2-1; 9 positions match TRBD1. Germline assignment: CDR1 SGHAT and CDR2 FQNNGV. Trimming removed 5 bases from V and 2 bases from J; junction bases left unmatched: 4. This CDR3 region has 15 residues. The CDR3 DNA follows: TGTGCCAGCAGCCCACACAGGGGGCCCTACAATGAGCAGTTCTTC. Protein: CASSPHRGPYNEQFF.

The gene calls are TRBV5-1 and TRBJ2-5, with 7 bases fitting TRBD2. The ends lost 4 bases at V and 3 bases at J; junction bases unmatched: 6. In germline, CDR1 is SGHRS, CDR2 YFSETQ. CDR3 size: 14 residues. This chain's CDR3 is CASSPGLGEETQYF. The CDR3 coding sequence is TGCGCCAGCAGCCCCGGACTAGGAGAAGAGACCCAGTACTTC.

CDR3 loop: CASSPGQVQGNEKLFF. The CDR3 DNA follows: TGCGCCAGCAGCCCTGGCCAAGTACAGGGAAATGAAAAACTGTTTTTT. The chain combines TRBV5-1 with TRBJ1-4, with a possible D match to TRBD1 (6 bases). CDR3 length equals 16 residues. Germline loops: CDR1 SGHRS, CDR2 YFSETQ. V was trimmed by 4 bases and J by 5 bases, leaving 18 bases between them.

The chain links TRBV7-2 to TRBJ2-2; D gene uncertain. This CDR3 region has 13 residues. Germline CDR1 is SGHTA and CDR2 is FQGNSA. The V end was cut by 2 bases, the J end by 2 bases, with 3 bases between. This CDR3 reads CASSLLNTGELFF. DNA of the CDR3: TGTGCCAGCAGCTTATTAAACACCGGGGAGCTGTTTTTT. The complete variable domain, with remaining parts taken from reference TRBV7-2 and TRBJ2-2, reads GAGVSQSPSNKVTEKGKDVELRCDPISGHTALYWYRQSLGQGLEFLIYFQGNSAPDKSGLPSDRFSAERTGGSVSTLTIQRTQQEDSAVYLCASSLLNTGELFFGEGSRLTVL.

J is TRBJ1-5 and V is TRBV6-4; no clear D. The length of the CDR3 is 12 residues. Deletions cut 2 bases from V and 9 bases from J, with 8 bases between. Germline-derived CDR1 and CDR2 are MRHNA and SNTAGT. The CDR3 sequence is CASSDPSPPQHF. CDR3 coding DNA: TGTGCCAGCAGTGACCCTTCCCCGCCCCAGCATTTT.

The rearrangement joins TRBV7-2 to TRBJ1-2; D call uncertain. The ends were cut back, 5 bases at V and 4 bases at J, with 17 bases in the middle. Germline CDR1 is SGHTA and CDR2 is FQGNSA. The CDR3 consists of 15 residues. CDR3 coding DNA: TGTGCCAGCAGCCCAGTCCACGGAGGATCCTATGGCTACACCTTC. Translation: CASSPVHGGSYGYTF.

This clone has only a few counts. DNA for the CDR3: TGTGCCAGCAGCCCGGGACAGGGCTTCTATGGCTACACCTTC. Translation: CASSPGQGFYGYTF. The rearrangement joins TRBV5-4 to TRBJ1-2; TRBD1 aligns across 9 bases. From germline, CDR1 is SGHNT and CDR2 YYREEE (reference sequence). CDR3 length: 14 residues. J gave up 4 bases and V 4 bases, and 5 bases lay outside the gene matches. Drawing the rest from reference TRBV5-4 and TRBJ1-2, the complete variable domain is ETGVTQSPTHLIKTRGQQVTLRCSSQSGHNTVSWYQQALGQGPQFIFQYYREEENGRGNFPPRFSGLQFPNYSSELNVNALELDDSALYLCASSPGQGFYGYTFGSGTRLTVV.

The genes are TRBV30 and TRBJ2-1; a possible D gene is TRBD2 (6 bases). The germline V and J ends were trimmed by 3 bases and 4 bases, with 7 bases remaining between them. This CDR3 region has 12 residues. Germline CDR1 and CDR2: GTSNPN and SVGIG (reference sequence). The CDR3 nucleotides are TGTGCCTGGAGGGACTATTACAATGAGCAGTTCTTC. As protein: CAWRDYYNEQFF.

J is TRBJ1-2 and V is TRBV27; 12 nucleotides line up with TRBD1. V was clipped by 6 bases and J by 6 bases; unmatched bases: 11. This CDR3 spans 16 amino acids. Germline V gene lookup returns CDR1 MNHEY and CDR2 SMNVEV (reference sequence). CDR3 residues: CASSRYGDRGLDGYTF. The CDR3 region has the DNA TGTGCCAGCAGCAGATACGGGGACAGGGGGCTTGATGGCTACACCTTC.

This clone turned up a few times. The rearrangement uses TRBV11-2 and TRBJ2-1; 8 positions agree with TRBD2. The germline V gene has CDR1 SGHAT and CDR2 FQNNGV. With 5 bases clipped from V and 0 bases from J, the junction kept 6 bases outside the gene matches. The CDR3 contains 16 residues. The DNA of the CDR3 is TGTGCCAGCAGCCGGGGGGGAGGGAGCTCCTACAATGAGCAGTTCTTC. It yields the protein CASSRGGGSSYNEQFF. Using reference TRBV11-2 and TRBJ2-1 for the parts outside the CDR3, the full variable domain is EAGVAQSPRYKIIEKRQSVAFWCNPISGHATLYWYQQILGQGPKLLIQFQNNGVVDDSQLPKDRFSAERLKGVDSTLKIQPAKLEDSAVYLCASSRGGGSSYNEQFFGPGTRLTVL.